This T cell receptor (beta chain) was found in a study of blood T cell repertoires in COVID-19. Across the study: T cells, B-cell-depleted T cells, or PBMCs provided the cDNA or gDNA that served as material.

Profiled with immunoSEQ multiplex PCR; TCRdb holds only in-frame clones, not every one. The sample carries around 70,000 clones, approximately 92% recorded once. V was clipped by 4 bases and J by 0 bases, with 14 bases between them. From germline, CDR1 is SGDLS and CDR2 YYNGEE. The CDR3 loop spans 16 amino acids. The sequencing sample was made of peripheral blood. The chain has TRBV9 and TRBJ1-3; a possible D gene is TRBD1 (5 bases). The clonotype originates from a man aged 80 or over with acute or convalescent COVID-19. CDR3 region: CASSLSSGHSGNTIYF. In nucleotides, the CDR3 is TGTGCCAGCAGCCTAAGTTCAGGGCACTCTGGAAACACCATATATTTT.